Listed below are T cell receptor beta chains from one sample, sequenced in a study of shared clonotypes between healthy human individuals. Using immunoSEQ multiplex PCR, the repertoire was profiled, and TCRdb retains in-frame clones only, with some absent. The table lists approximately 710,000 clones, 90% of them singletons. Sequencing was performed on memory CD8+ T cells from PBMCs. All receptors come from a man aged 18 to 30 in good health. Some clones in this sample may be carry-over from other donors' samples. Each CDR3 is given with its conserved first and last residue. The order of the fields is D gene, clone size, J gene, V gene, CDR3 length, CDR3 protein, CDR3 DNA. D genes are given only for firm matches. Clone size is not always given. Where it is, it says once, few, many or a class for expanded clones.

TRBD2 | NA | TRBJ2-3 | TRBV27 | 14 | CASSLSPLADTQYF | TGTGCCAGCAGTTTATCCCCACTAGCGGATACGCAGTATTTT
NA | NA | TRBJ2-1 | TRBV6-5 | 16 | CASSYGRVRSFNEQFF | TGTGCCAGCAGTTACGGCAGGGTCCGGAGCTTCAATGAGCAGTTCTTC
NA | NA | TRBJ2-7 | TRBV6-6 | 12 | CASSYTPLEQYF | TGTGCCAGCAGTTACACCCCCCTCGAGCAGTACTTC
TRBD1 | NA | TRBJ1-5 | TRBV6-5 | 15 | CASSKTGGVDQPQHF | TGTGCCAGCAGCAAAACAGGGGGCGTGGATCAGCCCCAGCATTTT
TRBD1 | NA | TRBJ2-2 | TRBV7-9 | 16 | CASSLAPGTGVGELFF | TGTGCCAGCAGCTTAGCCCCCGGGACAGGGGTCGGGGAGCTGTTTTTT
NA | NA | TRBJ2-2 | TRBV4-3 | 15 | CASSQYRGNTGELFF | TGCGCCAGCAGCCAATATAGGGGGAACACCGGGGAGCTGTTTTTT
NA | NA | TRBJ2-5 | TRBV7-6 | 13 | CASSATPKETQYF | TGTGCCAGCAGCGCCACCCCGAAAGAGACCCAGTACTTC
NA | NA | TRBJ1-1 | TRBV10-3 | 15 | CAINGRGGSDTEAFF | TGTGCCATAAATGGCCGGGGAGGTTCGGACACTGAAGCTTTCTTT
NA | NA | TRBJ1-3 | TRBV28 | 17 | CASCQTRPQYSGNTIYF | TGTGCCAGCTGTCAGACCCGACCGCAATACTCTGGAAACACCATATATTTT
TRBD2 | NA | TRBJ2-6 | TRBV7-9 | 16 | CASSPSGGSGANVLTF | TGTGCCAGCAGCCCGTCGGGGGGATCTGGGGCCAACGTCCTGACTTTC
NA | NA | TRBJ2-1 | TRBV27 | 14 | CASSYGLLYNEQFF | TGTGCCAGCAGTTATGGACTCCTCTACAATGAGCAGTTCTTC
NA | NA | TRBJ2-3 | TRBV14 | 12 | CASSPFGDTQYF | TGTGCCAGCAGCCCCTTTGGAGATACGCAGTATTTT
TRBD1 | many | TRBJ2-3 | TRBV6-1 | 14 | CASRETGGMDTQYF | TGTGCCAGCAGGGAGACAGGGGGCATGGATACGCAGTATTTT
TRBD1 | NA | TRBJ2-2 | TRBV15 | 17 | CATSREGTGRRAGELFF | TGTGCCACCAGCAGAGAAGGGACAGGGCGTAGGGCCGGGGAGCTGTTTTTT
TRBD1 | NA | TRBJ2-7 | TRBV10-3 | 15 | CAISEGLDRAHEQYF | TGTGCCATCAGTGAGGGGCTGGACAGGGCCCACGAGCAGTACTTC
TRBD2 | NA | TRBJ2-1 | TRBV15 | 15 | CATSRVLAGGDEQFF | TGTGCCACCAGCAGAGTGCTAGCGGGAGGTGATGAGCAGTTCTTC
TRBD2 | NA | TRBJ2-5 | TRBV9 | 17 | CASSVAASSGPQETQYF | TGTGCCAGCAGCGTAGCAGCGTCTAGCGGCCCACAAGAGACCCAGTACTTC
NA | NA | TRBJ1-5 | TRBV7-8 | 15 | CASSFSETFNQPQHF | TGTGCCAGCAGCTTTTCGGAAACTTTCAATCAGCCCCAGCATTTT
NA | NA | TRBJ1-5 | TRBV6-5 | 15 | CASSYSRGGNQPQHF | TGTGCCAGCAGTTACTCGAGAGGGGGCAATCAGCCCCAGCATTTT
NA | NA | TRBJ2-5 | TRBV28 | 14 | CASSPSVRGETQYF | TGTGCCAGCAGTCCCTCAGTACGGGGAGAGACCCAGTACTTC
TRBD1 | once | TRBJ2-7 | TRBV27 | 17 | CASSLLGTGISLREQYF | TGTGCCAGCAGTCTCTTAGGGACAGGGATTTCCCTACGGGAGCAGTACTTC
TRBD1 | few | TRBJ2-7 | TRBV11-2 | 12 | CASSWDSYEQYF | TGTGCCAGCAGCTGGGACAGCTACGAGCAGTACTTC
NA | NA | TRBJ1-2 | TRBV29-1 | 14 | CSVTDSLGGYGYTF | TGCAGCGTCACAGATTCCCTGGGAGGCTATGGCTACACCTTC
NA | NA | TRBJ1-5 | TRBV30 | 13 | CAWRRRNNQPQHF | TGTGCCTGGAGACGGCGGAACAATCAGCCCCAGCATTTT
TRBD1 | few | TRBJ2-7 | TRBV18 | 14 | CASSPQSGGHEQYF | TGTGCCAGCTCACCTCAGTCAGGGGGACACGAGCAGTACTTC
NA | NA | TRBJ2-1 | TRBV15 | 18 | CATSSEEWRGRVYNEQFF | TGTGCCACCAGCAGTGAGGAATGGAGGGGAAGGGTGTACAATGAGCAGTTCTTC
NA | NA | TRBJ1-3 | TRBV28 | 13 | CASSADSRNTIYF | TGTGCCAGCAGTGCGGACAGTAGAAACACCATATATTTT
NA | once | TRBJ2-2 | TRBV9 | 14 | CASSVREGAGELFF | TGTGCCAGCAGCGTAAGGGAAGGTGCCGGGGAGCTGTTTTTT
TRBD2 | NA | TRBJ2-1 | TRBV27 | 16 | CASSDSGTIITDEQFF | TGTGCCAGCAGTGATTCCGGGACTATCATAACCGATGAGCAGTTCTTC
TRBD2 | NA | TRBJ2-5 | TRBV7-9 | 17 | CASSFPGLAGVGETQYF | TGTGCCAGCAGTTTCCCGGGACTAGCGGGAGTGGGTGAGACCCAGTACTTC
TRBD1 | NA | TRBJ2-1 | TRBV11-3 | 13 | CASSSDRGNEQFF | TGTGCCAGCAGCTCCGACAGGGGGAATGAGCAGTTCTTC
TRBD1 | NA | TRBJ2-7 | TRBV2 | 14 | CASSGPGQYYEQYF | TGTGCCAGCAGTGGGCCGGGACAGTACTACGAGCAGTACTTC
NA | few | TRBJ2-1 | TRBV25-1 | 13 | CASCPGRGNEQFF | TGTGCCAGCTGTCCGGGGAGAGGGAATGAGCAGTTCTTC
NA | NA | TRBJ1-2 | TRBV19 | 16 | CASSTRPDPRERGYTF | TGTGCCAGTAGTACACGTCCGGACCCCCGGGAGAGGGGCTACACCTTC
TRBD2 | NA | TRBJ2-7 | TRBV7-9 | 16 | CASSLAPGLAGGRQYF | TGTGCCAGCAGCTTAGCCCCGGGACTAGCGGGAGGCCGGCAGTACTTC
NA | NA | TRBJ2-1 | TRBV18 | 16 | CASSLRTGFWYNEQFF | TGTGCCAGCTCACTCCGTACTGGGTTCTGGTACAATGAGCAGTTCTTC
NA | few | TRBJ2-2 | TRBV27 | 13 | CASSPLNTGELFF | TGTGCCAGCAGTCCCCTCAACACCGGGGAGCTGTTTTTT
NA | NA | TRBJ2-5 | TRBV7-9 | 14 | CASSLVSGSETQYF | TGTGCCAGCAGCTTAGTCTCCGGGTCGGAGACCCAGTACTTC
NA | NA | TRBJ1-1 | TRBV2 | 14 | CASSESQLNTEAFF | TGTGCCAGCAGTGAGAGTCAGCTGAACACTGAAGCTTTCTTT
TRBD2 | NA | TRBJ2-7 | TRBV27 | 16 | CASSFPTGLAAYEQYF | TGTGCCAGCAGTTTCCCCACGGGACTAGCAGCCTACGAGCAGTACTTC
TRBD1 | NA | TRBJ2-7 | TRBV6-5 | 13 | CASSYTDRGEQYF | TGTGCCAGCAGTTACACCGACAGGGGGGAGCAGTACTTC
NA | NA | TRBJ2-7 | TRBV19 | 14 | CASSRRTVGYEQYF | TGTGCCAGTAGTCGAAGGACGGTCGGCTACGAGCAGTACTTC
NA | NA | TRBJ1-6 | TRBV4-3 | 17 | CASSQLSGAPDNSPLHF | TGCGCCAGCAGCCAATTATCAGGGGCGCCTGATAATTCACCCCTCCACTTT
NA | NA | TRBJ2-1 | TRBV16 | 16 | CASSQSRSISYNEQFF | TGTGCCAGCAGCCAATCCAGGTCCATCTCCTACAATGAGCAGTTCTTC
NA | NA | TRBJ2-5 | TRBV9 | 14 | CASSFRVGQETQYF | TGTGCCAGCAGCTTCCGTGTAGGCCAAGAGACCCAGTACTTC
NA | NA | TRBJ2-3 | TRBV11-2 | 11 | CASSLPDTQYF | TGTGCCAGCAGCTTACCAGATACGCAGTATTTT
TRBD2 | NA | TRBJ2-3 | TRBV18 | 18 | CASSPTGLAGGPTDTQYF | TGTGCCAGCTCACCAACGGGTCTAGCGGGAGGCCCCACAGATACGCAGTATTTT
NA | NA | TRBJ2-7 | TRBV6-1 | 14 | CASSALGASYEQYF | TGTGCCAGCAGTGCCCTGGGGGCCTCCTACGAGCAGTACTTC
NA | NA | TRBJ2-2 | TRBV9 | 15 | CASSVGGVLTGELFF | TGTGCCAGCAGCGTAGGTGGGGTACTGACCGGGGAGCTGTTTTTT
NA | NA | TRBJ1-4 | TRBV7-2 | 15 | CASSLATGRREKLFF | TGTGCCAGCAGCCTTGCAACAGGGAGAAGAGAAAAACTGTTTTTT